This T cell receptor beta chain was sequenced during a study of shared clonotypes between healthy human individuals. Cells designated naive CD8 were CD45RO-negative and were positively selected for CCR7, with terminally differentiated effector memory CD45RA+ cells excluded. Method: immunoSEQ multiplex PCR; TCRdb's copy keeps in-frame clones and lacks some. The sample records hundreds of thousands of clones, 98% being singletons. Germline assignment: CDR1 MGHDK and CDR2 SYGVNS. With V trimmed by 5 bases and J by 4 bases, 12 bases remained unmatched. The CDR3 covers 16 residues. This chain links TRBV25-1 with TRBJ1-2; 8 bases fit TRBD1. The TCR was taken from a man aged 30 to 45 in good health. Input material: naive CD8+ T cells sorted from blood. This chain's CDR3 is CASSIHGQGSGYGYTF. The CDR3 coding sequence is TGTGCCAGCAGTATCCATGGACAGGGTAGTGGCTATGGCTACACCTTC.